This is a list of T cell receptor beta chains from one sample in a study of cytomegalovirus exposure and HLA in healthy donors. Only in-frame clones appear in the TCRdb table, and some are missing; sequencing was by immunoSEQ multiplex PCR. The sample has 150,000 to 200,000 clones, around 80% seen once. Sample: PBMCs. The receptors were gathered from a woman aged 25-40 years in good health and CMV-seronegative. Both conserved end residues are part of each CDR3. D genes are given only for firm matches. Size is stated for part of the rows, as once, few or many counts, or as a class when the clone is expanded.

j_call | d_call | v_call | clone_size | cdr3_aa | cdr3_nt
TRBJ2-3 | NA | TRBV6-4 | NA | CASSPTGDTQYF | TGTGCCAGCAGTCCTACCGGGGATACGCAGTATTTT
TRBJ2-2 | TRBD1 | TRBV18 | NA | CASSPLQDRAAGELFF | TGTGCCAGCTCACCGTTACAGGACAGGGCTGCCGGGGAGCTGTTTTTT
TRBJ2-1 | TRBD2 | TRBV6-5 | few | CASSLAGGPSNEQFF | TGTGCCAGCAGTTTAGCGGGGGGGCCCTCCAATGAGCAGTTCTTC
TRBJ1-1 | TRBD1 | TRBV29-1 | NA | CSVRGQMNTEAFF | TGCAGCGTCCGGGGACAGATGAACACTGAAGCTTTCTTT
TRBJ2-2 | TRBD1 | TRBV10-3 | NA | CAISVTGEAGELFF | TGTGCCATCAGTGTGACAGGGGAGGCCGGGGAGCTGTTTTTT
TRBJ2-3 | TRBD2 | TRBV30 | NA | CAWSVTSGGTQYF | TGTGCCTGGAGTGTTACTAGCGGGGGTACGCAGTATTTT
TRBJ1-2 | NA | TRBV11-2 | NA | CASSHRGGGYTF | TGTGCCAGCAGCCATAGGGGTGGAGGCTACACCTTC
TRBJ2-7 | TRBD1 | TRBV11-2 | NA | CASSPGTGAYEQYF | TGTGCCAGCAGCCCCGGGACAGGAGCCTACGAGCAGTACTTC
TRBJ1-1 | NA | TRBV30 | once | CALSGTAVRSTEAFF | TGTGCCTTAAGCGGGACCGCCGTTCGAAGCACTGAAGCTTTCTTT
TRBJ1-6 | TRBD1 | TRBV10-3 | NA | CAISGTGVVSPLHF | TGTGCCATCAGTGGGACAGGGGTAGTTTCACCCCTCCACTTT
TRBJ2-7 | TRBD1 | TRBV9 | NA | CASSVVGQADYEQYF | TGTGCCAGCAGCGTAGTGGGACAGGCTGACTACGAGCAGTACTTC
TRBJ2-3 | NA | TRBV11-2 | NA | CASSLSDSPTDTQYF | TGTGCCAGCAGCTTAAGTGACTCCCCCACAGATACGCAGTATTTT
TRBJ2-7 | NA | TRBV5-1 | NA | CASSLAAGSPYEQYF | TGCGCCAGCAGCTTGGCCGCGGGGTCCCCCTACGAGCAGTACTTC
TRBJ2-5 | TRBD2 | TRBV6-5 | NA | CATGGRGSWETQYF | TGTGCCACGGGGGGGCGGGGTAGTTGGGAGACCCAGTACTTC
TRBJ1-1 | NA | TRBV7-9 | once | CASSRRGMNTEAFF | TGTGCCAGCAGCCGCAGGGGTATGAACACTGAAGCTTTCTTT
TRBJ2-1 | NA | TRBV4-1 | few | CASSQPSWARGHSNEQFF | TGCGCCAGCAGCCAACCGAGCTGGGCGCGGGGCCACTCAAATGAGCAGTTCTTC
TRBJ2-3 | NA | TRBV20-1 | NA | CSASSSDAQYF | TGCAGTGCTAGCTCATCAGATGCGCAGTATTTT
TRBJ1-1 | TRBD1 | TRBV5-1 | NA | CASSSQGLVTEAFF | TGCGCCAGCAGCTCACAGGGGTTGGTGACTGAAGCTTTCTTT
TRBJ1-3 | NA | TRBV4-1 | NA | CASSQEGVGLGLFTIYF | TGCGCCAGCAGCCAAGAAGGAGTCGGGCTCGGACTATTCACCATATATTTT
TRBJ2-4 | TRBD2 | TRBV5-1 | NA | CASSLTSGGENIQYF | TGCGCCAGCAGCTTGACTAGCGGGGGGGAAAACATTCAGTACTTC
TRBJ1-2 | TRBD1 | TRBV27 | NA | CASSLSGGKAWGYTF | TGTGCCAGCAGTTTATCAGGGGGCAAGGCGTGGGGCTACACCTTC
TRBJ1-5 | TRBD1 | TRBV30 | NA | CAWASGQGGNQPQHF | TGTGCCTGGGCCTCTGGACAGGGGGGCAATCAGCCCCAGCATTTT
TRBJ1-1 | NA | TRBV29-1 | NA | CSVEDHLAGYGNTEAFF | TGCAGCGTTGAAGATCACCTGGCAGGGTATGGGAACACTGAAGCTTTCTTT
TRBJ2-7 | TRBD1 | TRBV7-9 | NA | CASSPRDRYSYEQYF | TGTGCCAGCTCACCTCGGGACAGGTACTCCTACGAGCAGTACTTC
TRBJ1-1 | NA | TRBV7-7 | NA | CASSSTDFSEAFF | TGTGCTAGCAGCTCGACGGACTTTTCTGAAGCTTTCTTT
TRBJ2-3 | TRBD1 | TRBV5-3 | NA | CARSFHLDRVWADTQYF | TGTGCCAGAAGCTTTCACCTGGACAGGGTGTGGGCAGATACGCAGTATTTT
TRBJ1-1 | NA | TRBV5-1 | few | CASSFSSGSLNTEAFF | TGCGCCAGCAGCTTTTCTTCGGGGAGTTTGAACACTGAAGCTTTCTTT
TRBJ2-7 | NA | TRBV7-8 | NA | CASSLAALPSAAQYF | TGTGCCAGCAGCTTAGCGGCGCTCCCCTCTGCGGCGCAGTACTTC
TRBJ2-5 | NA | TRBV2 | NA | CASIRGAQETQYF | TGTGCCAGCATCCGGGGGGCCCAAGAGACCCAGTACTTC
TRBJ1-5 | NA | TRBV18 | NA | CASSPRQNQPQHF | TGTGCCAGCTCACCGAGGCAGAATCAGCCCCAGCATTTT
TRBJ2-7 | NA | TRBV27 | NA | CASRDTGSPYEQYF | TGTGCCAGCAGAGACACAGGTTCACCCTACGAGCAGTACTTC
TRBJ2-7 | NA | TRBV19 | few | CASSISTNEQYF | TGTGCCAGTAGTATTTCGACAAACGAGCAGTACTTC
TRBJ1-2 | NA | TRBV20-1 | NA | CSASVDGYTF | TGCAGTGCCAGTGTCGATGGCTACACCTTC
TRBJ1-5 | NA | TRBV9 | NA | CASSEGDPVGSIMPQHF | TGTGCCAGCAGCGAGGGGGATCCGGTGGGGTCAATCATGCCCCAGCATTTT
TRBJ2-5 | NA | TRBV30 | few | CAWNGAGLLETQYF | TGTGCCTGGAATGGGGCAGGGCTTCTAGAGACCCAGTACTTC
TRBJ1-3 | NA | TRBV6-1 | NA | CASSVIMRGLGNTIYF | TGTGCCAGCAGTGTTATTATGCGGGGACTTGGGAACACCATATATTTT
TRBJ2-3 | TRBD2 | TRBV7-2 | NA | CASSLAPSGGGPDTQYF | TGTGCCAGCAGCTTAGCGCCTAGCGGGGGGGGCCCGGATACGCAGTATTTT
TRBJ1-3 | NA | TRBV5-1 | NA | CASRQVVSGNTIYF | TGCGCCAGCAGACAGGTCGTCTCTGGAAACACCATATATTTT
TRBJ2-7 | TRBD1 | TRBV7-2 | NA | CASSSRGKGARSYEQYF | TGTGCCAGCAGTTCCCGGGGAAAGGGGGCGCGGTCCTACGAGCAGTACTTC
TRBJ2-7 | NA | TRBV4-1 | NA | CASSQDETQFYEQYF | TGCGCCAGCAGCCAAGACGAGACTCAGTTCTACGAGCAGTACTTC
TRBJ2-3 | TRBD2 | TRBV5-6 | NA | CASSLSGTSGARGGDTQYF | TGTGCCAGCAGCTTATCAGGGACTAGCGGGGCCCGAGGGGGAGATACGCAGTATTTT
TRBJ1-6 | NA | TRBV5-1 | NA | CASSLVPLQGNSPLHF | TGCGCCAGCAGCTTGGTACCCCTACAGGGCAACTCACCCCTCCACTTT
TRBJ2-3 | TRBD2 | TRBV25-1 | NA | CASSEGTSAVDTQYF | TGTGCCAGCAGTGAGGGGACTAGCGCAGTGGATACGCAGTATTTT
TRBJ2-7 | NA | TRBV9 | NA | CASSEGTVSYEQYF | TGTGCCAGCAGCGAGGGGACTGTCTCCTACGAGCAGTACTTC
TRBJ1-1 | TRBD1 | TRBV27 | NA | CASSYNRDRGLANTEAFF | TGTGCCAGCAGTTATAACCGGGACAGGGGGCTGGCGAACACTGAAGCTTTCTTT
TRBJ2-5 | NA | TRBV18 | NA | CASSPLSGVKETQYF | TGTGCCAGCTCACCTCTATCTGGTGTGAAAGAGACCCAGTACTTC
TRBJ2-3 | NA | TRBV15 | NA | CATSRRRTDTDTQYF | TGTGCCACCAGCAGACGGCGGACAGACACAGATACGCAGTATTTT
TRBJ2-7 | NA | TRBV7-9 | NA | CASSPSGLEQYF | TGTGCCAGCAGCCCCAGCGGTCTCGAGCAGTACTTC
TRBJ1-1 | NA | TRBV5-1 | NA | CASSFFGPGTAYTEAFF | TGCGCCAGCAGCTTCTTTGGCCCCGGAACAGCATACACTGAAGCTTTCTTT
TRBJ1-2 | NA | TRBV5-1 | few | CASSLGTPEGGYTF | TGCGCCAGCAGCTTGGGGACCCCAGAGGGTGGCTACACCTTC
TRBJ1-1 | NA | TRBV7-3 | NA | CASSLTGTPEGAEAFF | TGTGCCAGCAGCTTAACCGGCACCCCCGAAGGGGCTGAAGCTTTCTTT
TRBJ2-1 | TRBD2 | TRBV6-4 | few | CASSDSSGGADEQFF | TGTGCCAGCAGTGACTCGAGCGGGGGGGCCGATGAGCAGTTCTTC
TRBJ2-2 | TRBD1 | TRBV6-6 | NA | CASSRDRQGTGELFF | TGTGCCAGCAGTCGGGACAGGCAAGGAACCGGGGAGCTGTTTTTT
TRBJ2-3 | NA | TRBV7-9 | NA | CASRYSTDTQYF | TGTGCCAGCAGATATAGCACAGATACGCAGTATTTT
TRBJ2-5 | TRBD1 | TRBV14 | once | CASSGRTGQETQYF | TGTGCCAGCAGCGGGCGGACAGGCCAAGAGACCCAGTACTTC
TRBJ2-7 | TRBD1 | TRBV9 | NA | CASSEGQGLNEQYF | TGTGCCAGCAGCGAGGGACAGGGTCTTAACGAGCAGTACTTC